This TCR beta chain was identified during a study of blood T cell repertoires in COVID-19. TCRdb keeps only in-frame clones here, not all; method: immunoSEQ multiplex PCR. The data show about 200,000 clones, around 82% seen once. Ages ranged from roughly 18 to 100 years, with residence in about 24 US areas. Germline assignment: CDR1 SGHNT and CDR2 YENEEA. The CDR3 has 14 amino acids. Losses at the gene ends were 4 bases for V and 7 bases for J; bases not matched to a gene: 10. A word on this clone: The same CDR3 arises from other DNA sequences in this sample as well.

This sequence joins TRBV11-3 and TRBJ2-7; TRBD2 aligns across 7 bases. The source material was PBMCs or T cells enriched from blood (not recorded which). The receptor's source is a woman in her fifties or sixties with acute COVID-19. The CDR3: CASSSRGHGGEQYF. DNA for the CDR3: TGTGCCAGCAGCTCACGGGGTCACGGGGGGGAGCAGTACTTC.